The clone carrying this T cell receptor beta chain was counted between two and nine times. This entry belongs to a study of HIV-infected children after antiretroviral therapy interruption. Trimming shortened V by 2 bases and J by 5 bases, and 6 bases separated the two germline ends. CDR1 and CDR2 (germline): MNHNY, SVGAGI (reference sequence). The CDR3 has 12 residues. Treatment reported: PENTA 11 planned treatment interruption arm or continuous ART arm. The TCR library was built from RNA with a 3' RACE protocol and unique molecular identifiers. In TCRdb, the 3' RACE reads were re-called with MiXCR into one record per CDR3 protein. The sample contains 70,000 to 90,000 distinct CDR3 sequences, 6.9% of which appear only once.

The chain uses TRBV6-6 and TRBJ1-2, with no clear D. Here the sequenced sample was CD45RA+ CD4+ T cells from PBMCs, pooled from several time points, taken from a donor given antiretroviral therapy, either interrupted or continuous. Subset indicated: naive CD4+ CD45RA+ CD45RO- T cells. This TCR came from a pool of human donors with HIV. The CDR3 DNA follows: TGTGCCAGCAGTTACCAGGAATATGGCTACACCTTC. It encodes CASSYQEYGYTF.